Detailed here is one T cell receptor beta chain. Its antigen is currently unknown. The data originate from a study of T cell responses to AZD1222 COVID-19 vaccine. Study information: Pooling of second doses given at about 4 or about 12 weeks was done. General study points: Dominant CD4 TCR responses targeted spike regions 160-218 and 743-854. Donors were chiefly white British, with a greater number of females, and clonal diversity was perhaps underestimated.

J was trimmed by 0 bases and V by 4 bases; bases with no gene match: 11. CDR1 and CDR2 (germline): SGDLS, YYNGEE. The CDR3 is 17 residues long. Using immunoSEQ multiplex PCR, the repertoire was profiled, and TCRdb retains in-frame clones only, with some absent. The table lists about 150,000 clones, about 91% of them singletons. The receptor was derived from an adult in good health. The chain carries TRBV9 and TRBJ2-7, with 9 bases that match TRBD1. Source: peripheral blood, taken on day 0 of AZD1222 vaccination. The CDR3 reads CASSRGGRTGDSYEQYF. Written as DNA, the CDR3 is TGTGCCAGCAGCCGAGGGGGGAGGACAGGGGACTCCTACGAGCAGTACTTC.